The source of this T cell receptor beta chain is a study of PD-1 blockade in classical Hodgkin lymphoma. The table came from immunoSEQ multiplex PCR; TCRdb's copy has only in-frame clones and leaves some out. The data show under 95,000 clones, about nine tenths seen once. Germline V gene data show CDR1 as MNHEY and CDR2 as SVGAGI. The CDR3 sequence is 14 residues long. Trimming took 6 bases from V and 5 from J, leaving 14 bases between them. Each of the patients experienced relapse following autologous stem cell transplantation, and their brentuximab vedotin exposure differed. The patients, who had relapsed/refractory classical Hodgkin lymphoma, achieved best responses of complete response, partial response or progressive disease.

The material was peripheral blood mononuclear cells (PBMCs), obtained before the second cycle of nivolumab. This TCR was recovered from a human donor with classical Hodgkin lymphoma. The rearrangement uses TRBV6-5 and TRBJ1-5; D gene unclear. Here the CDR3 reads CASRDGRKHQPQHF. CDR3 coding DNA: TGTGCCAGCAGAGATGGACGGAAACATCAGCCCCAGCATTTT.